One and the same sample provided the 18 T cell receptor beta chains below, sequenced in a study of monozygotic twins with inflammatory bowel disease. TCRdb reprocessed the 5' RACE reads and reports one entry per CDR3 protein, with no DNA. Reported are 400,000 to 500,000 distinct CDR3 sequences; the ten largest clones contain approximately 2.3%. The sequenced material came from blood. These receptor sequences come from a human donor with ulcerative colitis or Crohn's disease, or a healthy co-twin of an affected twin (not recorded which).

CDR3 amino acids: CASSLSSNTEAFF. V is TRBV5-1 and J is TRBJ1-1. Germline CDR1 reads SGHRS; CDR2 reads YFSETQ. This CDR3 region has 13 residues.

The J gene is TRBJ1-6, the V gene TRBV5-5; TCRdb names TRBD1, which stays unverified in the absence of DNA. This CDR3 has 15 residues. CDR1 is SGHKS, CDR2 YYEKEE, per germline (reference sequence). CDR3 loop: CASSRRTGVGSPLHF.

CDR3 loop: CASSLELAGSEQFF. The chain uses TRBV7-6 and TRBJ2-1. Germline V gene data show CDR1 as SGHVS and CDR2 as FNYEAQ. The CDR3 loop spans 14 amino acids.

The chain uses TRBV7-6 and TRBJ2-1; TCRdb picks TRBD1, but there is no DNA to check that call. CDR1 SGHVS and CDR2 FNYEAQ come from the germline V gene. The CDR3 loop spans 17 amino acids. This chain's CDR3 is CASSRNYRGASYNEQFF.

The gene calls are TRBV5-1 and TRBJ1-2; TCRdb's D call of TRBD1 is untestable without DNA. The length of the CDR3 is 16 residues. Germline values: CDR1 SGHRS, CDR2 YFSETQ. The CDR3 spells CASSPAGDRGGYGYTF.

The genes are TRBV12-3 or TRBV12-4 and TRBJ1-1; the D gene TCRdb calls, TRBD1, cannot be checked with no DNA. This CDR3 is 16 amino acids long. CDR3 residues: CASSLKGGQGGTEAFF.

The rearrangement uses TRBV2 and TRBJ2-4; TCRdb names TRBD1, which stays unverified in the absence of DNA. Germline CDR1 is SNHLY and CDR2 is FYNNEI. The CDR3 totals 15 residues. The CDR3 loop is CASTGFLGPKNIQYF.

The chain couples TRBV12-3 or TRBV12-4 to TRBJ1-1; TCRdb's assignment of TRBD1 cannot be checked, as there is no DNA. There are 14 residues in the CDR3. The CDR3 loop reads CASRTTGDNTEAFF.

The CDR3 loop is CSVEEGGADTQYF. This chain uses TRBV29-1 with TRBJ2-3; TCRdb gives TRBD1 as the D gene, but with no DNA this cannot be confirmed. This CDR3 has 13 residues. Germline CDR1 is SQVTM and CDR2 is ANQGSEA.

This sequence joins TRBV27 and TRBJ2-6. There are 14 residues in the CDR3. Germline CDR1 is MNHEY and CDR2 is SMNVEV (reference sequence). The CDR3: CASTGSSGANVLTF. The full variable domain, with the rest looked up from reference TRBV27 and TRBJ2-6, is EAQVTQNPRYLITVTGKKLTVTCSQNMNHEYMSWYRQDPGLGLRQIYYSMNVEVTDKGDVPEGYKVSRKEKRNFPLILESPSPNQTSLYFCASTGSSGANVLTFGAGSRLTVL.

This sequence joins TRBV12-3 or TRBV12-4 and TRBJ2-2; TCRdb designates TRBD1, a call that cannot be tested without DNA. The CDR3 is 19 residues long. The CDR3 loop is CASSYVIGTGGRNTGELFF.

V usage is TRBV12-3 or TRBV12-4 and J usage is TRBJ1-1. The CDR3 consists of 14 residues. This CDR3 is CASRSFGLHTEAFF.

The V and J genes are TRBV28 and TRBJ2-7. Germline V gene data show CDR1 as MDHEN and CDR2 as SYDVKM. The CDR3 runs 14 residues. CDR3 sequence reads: CASSYWYSSYEQYF.

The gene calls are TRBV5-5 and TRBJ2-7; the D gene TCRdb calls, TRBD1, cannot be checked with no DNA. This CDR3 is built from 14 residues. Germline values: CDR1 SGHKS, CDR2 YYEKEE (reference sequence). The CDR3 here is CASSLEPGYYEQYF.

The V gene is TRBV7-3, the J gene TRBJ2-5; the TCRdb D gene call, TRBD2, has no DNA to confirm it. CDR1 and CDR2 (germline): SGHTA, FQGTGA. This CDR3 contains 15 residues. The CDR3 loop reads CASSPNSGGQETQYF. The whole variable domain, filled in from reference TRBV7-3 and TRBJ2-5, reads GAGVSQTPSNKVTEKGKYVELRCDPISGHTALYWYRQSLGQGPEFLIYFQGTGAADDSGLPNDRFFAVRPEGSVSTLKIQRTERGDSAVYLCASSPNSGGQETQYFGPGTRLLVL.

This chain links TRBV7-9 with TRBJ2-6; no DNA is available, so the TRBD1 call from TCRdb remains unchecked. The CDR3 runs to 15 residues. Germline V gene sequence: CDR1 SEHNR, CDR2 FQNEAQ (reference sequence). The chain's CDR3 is CASSLSGGGANVLTF.

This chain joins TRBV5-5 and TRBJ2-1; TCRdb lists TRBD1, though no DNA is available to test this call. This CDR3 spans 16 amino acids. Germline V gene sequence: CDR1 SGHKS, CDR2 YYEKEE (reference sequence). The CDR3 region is CASSTVPGQMYNEQFF. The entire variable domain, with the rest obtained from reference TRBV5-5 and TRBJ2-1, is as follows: DAGVTQSPTHLIKTRGQQVTLRCSPISGHKSVSWYQQVLGQGPQFIFQYYEKEERGRGNFPDRFSARQFPNYSSELNVNALLLGDSALYLCASSTVPGQMYNEQFFGPGTRLTVL.

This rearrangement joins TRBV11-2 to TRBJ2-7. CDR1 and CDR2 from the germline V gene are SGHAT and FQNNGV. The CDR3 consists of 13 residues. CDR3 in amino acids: CASSLSFSYEQYF.